This is a list of T cell receptor beta chains from one sample in a study of cytomegalovirus exposure and HLA in healthy donors. Sequenced by immunoSEQ multiplex PCR; TCRdb stores in-frame clones only, minus some. The data contain 200,000 to 250,000 clones, over 65% of them seen just once; the ten biggest clones take up 0.63%. Sequencing was done on a sample of PBMCs. These receptors were taken from a man aged 18 to 30 in good health and CMV-seronegative. Each CDR3 is given with its conserved first and last residue. Each record gives: CDR3 protein, CDR3 DNA, clone size, D gene, J gene, V gene. The D gene is left open where the match is weak. Clone size is stated in some rows and not others, as once, few, many or a class when expanded.

CDR3 protein: CASTEPGQRNTIYF
CDR3 DNA: TGTGCCAGTACCGAACCGGGACAGCGAAACACCATATATTTT
clone size: NA
D gene: TRBD1
J gene: TRBJ1-3
V gene: TRBV19

CDR3 protein: CASSSNRGNQPQHF
CDR3 DNA: TGTGCCAGCAGCTCGAACAGGGGAAATCAGCCCCAGCATTTT
clone size: NA
D gene: TRBD1
J gene: TRBJ1-5
V gene: TRBV7-6

CDR3 protein: CASSSLAAPTEQYF
CDR3 DNA: TGTGCCAGCAGTTCATTAGCGGCCCCGACCGAGCAGTACTTC
clone size: NA
D gene: NA
J gene: TRBJ2-7
V gene: TRBV6-5

CDR3 protein: CASSMGQGWDQPQHF
CDR3 DNA: TGTGCCAGCAGTATGGGACAGGGCTGGGATCAGCCCCAGCATTTT
clone size: once
D gene: TRBD1
J gene: TRBJ1-5
V gene: TRBV6-1

CDR3 protein: CASSPSGRGNNEQFF
CDR3 DNA: TGTGCCAGCTCACCAAGCGGGAGGGGAAACAATGAGCAGTTCTTC
clone size: NA
D gene: TRBD2
J gene: TRBJ2-1
V gene: TRBV18

CDR3 protein: CASSILQGLMYGYTF
CDR3 DNA: TGTGCCAGTAGTATCCTACAGGGCCTAATGTATGGCTACACCTTC
clone size: NA
D gene: NA
J gene: TRBJ1-2
V gene: TRBV19

CDR3 protein: CASSPYNQGVGEKLFF
CDR3 DNA: TGTGCCAGCAGCCCCTACAATCAGGGGGTAGGGGAAAAACTGTTTTTT
clone size: NA
D gene: TRBD1
J gene: TRBJ1-4
V gene: TRBV16

CDR3 protein: CASTPMDYYEQYF
CDR3 DNA: TGTGCCAGCACCCCTATGGACTACTACGAGCAGTACTTC
clone size: once
D gene: NA
J gene: TRBJ2-7
V gene: TRBV11-2

CDR3 protein: CASRRDYNYEQYF
CDR3 DNA: TGTGCCAGCAGAAGGGACTACAACTACGAGCAGTACTTC
clone size: NA
D gene: TRBD2
J gene: TRBJ2-7
V gene: TRBV28

CDR3 protein: CASSETGAGNTIYF
CDR3 DNA: TGTGCCAGCAGTGAAACCGGGGCTGGAAACACCATATATTTT
clone size: once
D gene: NA
J gene: TRBJ1-3
V gene: TRBV2

CDR3 protein: CASSRGRVLEEQYF
CDR3 DNA: TGTGCCAGCAGTCGCGGCAGGGTTTTGGAAGAGCAGTACTTC
clone size: few
D gene: NA
J gene: TRBJ2-7
V gene: TRBV28

CDR3 protein: CASSQPAVHTEAFF
CDR3 DNA: TGCGCCAGCAGCCAACCCGCAGTTCACACTGAAGCTTTCTTT
clone size: few
D gene: NA
J gene: TRBJ1-1
V gene: TRBV4-1

CDR3 protein: CASSLGGTGLNEQYF
CDR3 DNA: TGCGCCAGCAGCTTGGGGGGGACAGGGCTCAACGAGCAGTACTTC
clone size: NA
D gene: TRBD1
J gene: TRBJ2-7
V gene: TRBV5-1

CDR3 protein: CASSLFGGRGPYNEQFF
CDR3 DNA: TGTGCCAGCAGCTTATTTGGGGGGAGGGGACCCTACAATGAGCAGTTCTTC
clone size: NA
D gene: TRBD2
J gene: TRBJ2-1
V gene: TRBV7-3

CDR3 protein: CAISGSGKNYGYTF
CDR3 DNA: TGTGCCATCAGTGGATCCGGGAAAAACTATGGCTACACCTTC
clone size: NA
D gene: NA
J gene: TRBJ1-2
V gene: TRBV10-3

CDR3 protein: CASSPRGTGTREKQETQYF
CDR3 DNA: TGCGCCAGCAGCCCTAGAGGGACAGGGACTAGAGAGAAGCAAGAGACCCAGTACTTC
clone size: NA
D gene: NA
J gene: TRBJ2-5
V gene: TRBV5-1

CDR3 protein: CASSLMGALLYEQYF
CDR3 DNA: TGTGCCAGCAGCCTGATGGGGGCCTTGCTCTACGAGCAGTACTTC
clone size: NA
D gene: NA
J gene: TRBJ2-7
V gene: TRBV2

CDR3 protein: CASSLLGQGYEQYF
CDR3 DNA: TGTGCCAGCAGTTTATTGGGACAGGGATACGAGCAGTACTTC
clone size: NA
D gene: TRBD1
J gene: TRBJ2-7
V gene: TRBV27

CDR3 protein: CASSTDRHANPEAFF
CDR3 DNA: TGTGCCAGTAGTACCGACAGGCACGCGAACCCTGAAGCTTTCTTT
clone size: NA
D gene: NA
J gene: TRBJ1-1
V gene: TRBV19

CDR3 protein: CSSSWASGRADEQYF
CDR3 DNA: TGTTCCAGCAGCTGGGCTAGCGGGAGGGCAGACGAGCAGTACTTC
clone size: NA
D gene: TRBD2
J gene: TRBJ2-7
V gene: TRBV7-9

CDR3 protein: CATSRVGEDEQFF
CDR3 DNA: TGTGCCACCAGCAGAGTGGGAGAGGATGAGCAGTTCTTC
clone size: few
D gene: NA
J gene: TRBJ2-1
V gene: TRBV15

CDR3 protein: CASSPTGTGYTGELFF
CDR3 DNA: TGTGCCAGCTCACCAACCGGGACAGGGTACACCGGGGAGCTGTTTTTT
clone size: NA
D gene: TRBD1
J gene: TRBJ2-2
V gene: TRBV18

CDR3 protein: CASSRQGGYEQYF
CDR3 DNA: TGTGCCAGCAGCCGACAGGGAGGATACGAGCAGTACTTC
clone size: NA
D gene: NA
J gene: TRBJ2-7
V gene: TRBV7-9

CDR3 protein: CASSVGVGTGAQEQYF
CDR3 DNA: TGTGCCAGCAGCGTAGGAGTGGGGACAGGGGCACAGGAGCAGTACTTC
clone size: NA
D gene: TRBD1
J gene: TRBJ2-7
V gene: TRBV9

CDR3 protein: CATSREQGVDTQYF
CDR3 DNA: TGTGCCACCAGCAGAGAACAGGGGGTAGATACGCAGTATTTT
clone size: NA
D gene: TRBD1
J gene: TRBJ2-3
V gene: TRBV15

CDR3 protein: CASKGSASGYYEQYF
CDR3 DNA: TGTGCCAGCAAGGGCTCGGCTAGCGGTTACTACGAGCAGTACTTC
clone size: NA
D gene: TRBD2
J gene: TRBJ2-7
V gene: TRBV6-5

CDR3 protein: CGSGRERADTQYF
CDR3 DNA: TGTGGCTCCGGACGGGAGAGGGCAGATACGCAGTATTTT
clone size: NA
D gene: NA
J gene: TRBJ2-3
V gene: TRBV6-5

CDR3 protein: CASSNERAGYNEQFF
CDR3 DNA: TGTGCCAGCAGCAATGAGCGGGCGGGGTACAATGAGCAGTTCTTC
clone size: many
D gene: NA
J gene: TRBJ2-1
V gene: TRBV7-9

CDR3 protein: CASSLLGGANTGELFF
CDR3 DNA: TGTGCCAGCAGCTTATTGGGCGGGGCCAACACCGGGGAGCTGTTTTTT
clone size: NA
D gene: NA
J gene: TRBJ2-2
V gene: TRBV7-3

CDR3 protein: CASSGWDNEPQHF
CDR3 DNA: TGTGCCAGCAGTGGTTGGGACAACGAGCCCCAGCATTTT
clone size: once
D gene: NA
J gene: TRBJ1-5
V gene: TRBV25-1

CDR3 protein: CASSYPGGPQETQYF
CDR3 DNA: TGTGCCAGCAGCTACCCGGGAGGGCCCCAAGAGACCCAGTACTTC
clone size: few
D gene: TRBD2
J gene: TRBJ2-5
V gene: TRBV7-9

CDR3 protein: CASSLGQNQPQHF
CDR3 DNA: TGTGCCAGCAGCTTGGGGCAAAATCAGCCCCAGCATTTT
clone size: NA
D gene: NA
J gene: TRBJ1-5
V gene: TRBV5-6

CDR3 protein: CASSLVREGLSTDTQYF
CDR3 DNA: TGTGCCAGCAGCTTGGTGCGGGAGGGCCTTAGCACAGATACGCAGTATTTT
clone size: NA
D gene: TRBD2
J gene: TRBJ2-3
V gene: TRBV5-6

CDR3 protein: CSAQTVGRATEAFF
CDR3 DNA: TGCAGCGCTCAAACGGTCGGCAGGGCCACTGAAGCTTTCTTT
clone size: NA
D gene: NA
J gene: TRBJ1-1
V gene: TRBV29-1

CDR3 protein: CASSYSINRATEAFF
CDR3 DNA: TGTGCCAGCAGTTACTCGATAAACAGGGCCACTGAAGCTTTCTTT
clone size: few
D gene: NA
J gene: TRBJ1-1
V gene: TRBV10-3

CDR3 protein: CASSLGGTGGWYTEAFF
CDR3 DNA: TGTGCCAGCAGTTTAGGGGGGACAGGGGGATGGTACACTGAAGCCTTCTTT
clone size: once
D gene: TRBD1
J gene: TRBJ1-1
V gene: TRBV28

CDR3 protein: CSVEDWGRGQGYTF
CDR3 DNA: TGCAGCGTTGAAGATTGGGGCAGGGGGCAAGGCTACACCTTC
clone size: NA
D gene: TRBD1
J gene: TRBJ1-2
V gene: TRBV29-1

CDR3 protein: CASSLETSLEVAGELFF
CDR3 DNA: TGTGCCAGCAGCTTAGAAACTAGCCTCGAGGTGGCGGGGGAGCTGTTTTTT
clone size: NA
D gene: NA
J gene: TRBJ2-2
V gene: TRBV7-9

CDR3 protein: CASSASTASNQPQHF
CDR3 DNA: TGTGCCAGCAGTGCTTCGACAGCGAGCAATCAGCCCCAGCATTTT
clone size: NA
D gene: NA
J gene: TRBJ1-5
V gene: TRBV6-1

CDR3 protein: CASSKFRAYFYNEQFF
CDR3 DNA: TGTGCCAGCAGCAAATTCAGGGCGTATTTCTACAATGAGCAGTTCTTC
clone size: NA
D gene: NA
J gene: TRBJ2-1
V gene: TRBV21-1